These 29 T cell receptor beta chains were all obtained from the same sample, sequenced in a study of T cells in Graves' hyperthyroidism and ophthalmopathy. What was amplified from RNA transcripts were TCR beta CDR3 regions. First-round RT-PCR of the TCR CDR3 relied on the HTBI primer set. TCRdb ran MiXCR on the multiplex PCR reads and lists one entry per CDR3 protein. The sample includes about 610,000 distinct CDR3 sequences, about 14% of them seen just once. Sequenced material: blood. These receptors all stem from a woman aged 35 to 49 with Graves' ophthalmopathy.

In its sample, this clonotype was seen many times. The chain recombines TRBV2 with TRBJ2-7; D unresolved. With 0 bases removed from V and 6 bases from J, the gap between germline ends came to 15 bases. This CDR3 comprises 15 residues. Germline V lookup: CDR1 SNHLY, CDR2 FYNNEI. The CDR3 is CASSEATSGAGEQYF. CDR3 in DNA: TGTGCCAGCAGTGAAGCGACATCCGGCGCCGGCGAGCAGTACTTC.

Ten or more counts support this clonotype. V and J are TRBV12-3 or TRBV12-4 and TRBJ1-1; TRBD1 might be the D (5 bases). The CDR3 is 15 amino acids. The V gene lost 5 bases and the J gene lost 1 base, with 14 bases spanning the gap. The CDR3 DNA sequence: TGTGCCAGCAGTCCCATGGGGGTGAAGAACACTGAAGCTTTCTTT. Amino acids: CASSPMGVKNTEAFF.

There are many counts of this clonotype. The chain carries TRBV12-5 and TRBJ1-1; possibly TRBD1 for D (6 bases). V lost 7 bases and J 5 bases, leaving 11 bases between the germline ends. The CDR3 spans 12 residues. Germline-derived CDR1 and CDR2 are LGHNT and FRNRAP. CDR3: CASVIQGTEAFF. The CDR3 DNA reads TGTGCTAGTGTCATTCAGGGGACTGAAGCTTTCTTT.

The table lists this clonotype with many counts. The chain combines TRBV12-3 or TRBV12-4 with TRBJ2-7; 8 bases agree with TRBD2. The CDR3 runs to 15 residues. V shed 6 bases, J shed 2 bases, and the junction held 9 bases outside the gene matches. CDR3 DNA sequence: TGTGCCAGCAGCCCCTATGCCGGGAGGGCCTACGAGCAGTACTTC. This gives the protein CASSPYAGRAYEQYF.

This rearrangement joins TRBV3-1 to TRBJ2-5; no definite D call. V was shortened by 2 bases and J by 2 bases, with 6 bases between the two germline ends. Germline-derived CDR1 and CDR2 are LGHDT and YNNKEL (reference sequence). The CDR3 loop spans 13 amino acids. CDR3 region: CASSQTTQETQYF. The CDR3 DNA sequence: TGTGCCAGCAGCCAAACTACGCAAGAGACCCAGTACTTC.

This clonotype occurred many times. The chain joins TRBV30 to TRBJ2-7, with D maybe TRBD2 (5 bases). Trimming stripped 1 base from V and 6 bases from J, with 16 bases between. CDR1 and CDR2 (germline): GTSNPN, SVGIG (reference sequence). This CDR3 region has 14 residues. CDR3 sequence reads: CAWSGTLPSGEQYF. CDR3 in DNA: TGTGCCTGGAGTGGGACCCTCCCCAGCGGCGAGCAGTACTTC.

This clonotype was found many times. The chain couples TRBV15 to TRBJ2-5; tentatively, D is TRBD1 (6 bases). Germline V lookup: CDR1 LNHNV, CDR2 YYDKDF (reference sequence). The V end lost 0 bases, the J end lost 1 base, and 15 bases lay between the germline ends. The CDR3 is 17 amino acids. This CDR3 is CATSRDSDSTTQETQYF. The CDR3 DNA is TGTGCCACCAGCAGAGATTCGGACAGCACAACCCAAGAGACCCAGTACTTC.

This clonotype was counted at least ten times. V usage is TRBV28 and J usage is TRBJ2-7, with 8 positions matching TRBD1. The CDR3 sequence is 14 residues long. Trimming at V came to 5 bases and at J to 1 base, leaving 4 bases not matched to a gene. CDR1 is MDHEN, CDR2 SYDVKM, per germline. The CDR3 DNA sequence: TGTGCCAGCAGTACAGGGGGACTTTCCTACGAGCAGTACTTC. It is translated as CASSTGGLSYEQYF.

V and J are TRBV4-1 and TRBJ2-7, with TRBD2 matching over 10 bases. The ends lost 3 bases at V and 3 bases at J; junction bases unmatched: 5. Germline V gene data show CDR1 as MGHRA and CDR2 as YSYEKL. This CDR3 region has 15 residues. The CDR3 loop is CASSHGASGSYEQYF. The CDR3 region has the DNA TGCGCCAGCAGCCATGGCGCTAGCGGGAGCTACGAGCAGTACTTC.

This clonotype was picked up many times. This chain uses TRBV20-1 with TRBJ2-5, with D perhaps TRBD2 (7 bases). The germline V and J ends were trimmed by 6 bases and 4 bases, with 21 bases remaining between them. Germline V gene data show CDR1 as DFQATT and CDR2 as SNEGSKA (reference sequence). The CDR3 sequence is 15 residues long. For the CDR3, the DNA is TGCAGTGCCCCGAGGGGGGGAGGGCTGGTAGAGACCCAGTACTTC. Encoded protein: CSAPRGGGLVETQYF.

This clonotype was detected ten times or more. The J gene is TRBJ2-7, the V gene TRBV20-1, with D perhaps TRBD1 or TRBD2 (5 bases each). V was pared by 2 bases and J by 0 bases, with 14 bases between. The CDR3 covers 15 residues. Germline V CDR1 and CDR2: DFQATT, SNEGSKA (reference sequence). The CDR3 DNA sequence: TGCAGTGCTAGATCAGGGCGGGCAGGCTCCTACGAGCAGTACTTC. It specifies CSARSGRAGSYEQYF.

This clonotype has ten or more counts. The DNA of the CDR3 is TGTGCCAGCAGTTACCCGGGGCGAGGGGACTATGGCTACACCTTC. It codes for CASSYPGRGDYGYTF. The J gene is TRBJ1-2, the V gene TRBV6-5, with D possibly matching TRBD1 (5 bases). Trimming pared 2 bases from V and 3 bases from J, leaving 13 bases between. The CDR3 has 15 residues. Looked up from germline, CDR1 is MNHEY and CDR2 is SVGAGI.

The sample holds a few counts of this clonotype. This rearrangement joins TRBV28 to TRBJ2-7, with D unclear. Germline assignment: CDR1 MDHEN and CDR2 SYDVKM. V dropped 7 bases and J dropped 3 bases, with 7 bases sitting between them. The CDR3 has 11 amino acids. The CDR3 loop reads CASKQNYEQYF. The CDR3 DNA follows: TGTGCCAGCAAACAGAACTACGAGCAGTACTTC. The full variable domain, rest sourced from reference TRBV28 and TRBJ2-7, is DVKVTQSSRYLVKRTGEKVFLECVQDMDHENMFWYRQDPGLGLRLIYFSYDVKMKEKGDIPEGYSVSREKKERFSLILESASTNQTSMYLCASKQNYEQYFGPGTRLTVT.

As concerns this clonotype: One junction end does not reproduce the germline sequence, and a read error may be involved. V gene TRBV25-1 combines with J gene TRBJ1-2, with D unclear. Looked up from germline, CDR1 is MGHDK and CDR2 is SYGVNS. This CDR3 has 15 amino acids. CDR3 amino acids: CASSEDGRPGYGCTF. The CDR3 coding sequence is TGTGCCAGCAGTGAAGATGGCCGGCCGGGTTATGGCTGCACCTTC.

In its sample, this clonotype was seen many times. The chain couples TRBV2 to TRBJ1-2; the D gene is possibly TRBD1 (5 bases). This CDR3 comprises 13 residues. Germline CDR1 reads SNHLY; CDR2 reads FYNNEI. Trimming removed 3 bases at V and 6 bases at J, with 11 bases between. This CDR3 is CASSDVGGDGYTF. DNA of the CDR3: TGTGCCAGCAGTGATGTCGGAGGGGATGGCTACACCTTC.

This clonotype showed up many times. The gene calls are TRBV6-1 and TRBJ1-2; the match to TRBD1 covers 7 bases. Germline CDR1 is MNHNS and CDR2 is SASEGT. The trim removed 6 bases at V and 7 bases at J, leaving 11 bases unmatched. The CDR3 extends over 14 amino acids. The CDR3 DNA sequence: TGTGCCAGCAGCCCTGAACAGGGGTCGGGTGGCTACACCTTC. The encoded protein is CASSPEQGSGGYTF.

This chain links TRBV14 with TRBJ2-2, with unresolved D. The CDR3 is made up of 13 amino acids. Between the trimmed V and J ends, which lost 1 base and 7 bases, there was a span of 7 bases. CDR1 and CDR2 from the germline V gene are SGHDN and FVKESK. CDR3 residues: CASSQGGRGELFF. CDR3 DNA sequence: TGTGCCAGCAGCCAAGGCGGTCGCGGGGAGCTGTTTTTT.

Only one count was recorded for this clonotype. Germline is not matched at one junction end, which may reflect a read error. This chain links TRBV11-2 with TRBJ1-6; D gene ambiguous. The CDR3 has 15 residues. Looked up from germline, CDR1 is SGHAT and CDR2 is FQNNGV. The CDR3 DNA is TGTGCCAGCACCTTAGAAGCCCTTTTGTATTCACCCCTCCACTTT. As protein: CASTLEALLYSPLHF. Supplemented by reference TRBV11-2 and TRBJ1-6, the full variable domain reads EAGVAQSPRYKIIEKRQSVAFWCNPISGHATLYWYQQILGQGPKLLIQFQNNGVVDDSQLPKDRFSAERLKGVDSTLKIQPAKLEDSAVYLCASTLEALLYSPLHFGNGTRLTVT.

The V gene is TRBV7-2, the J gene TRBJ2-3; the D gene is possibly TRBD1 (6 bases). There are 12 residues in the CDR3. Per germline, CDR1 SGHTA and CDR2 FQGNSA. The V gene lost 5 bases and the J gene lost 5 bases, with 8 bases spanning the gap. CDR3 nucleotide sequence: TGTGCCAGCAGCCCAGGGGTAGATACGCAGTATTTT. Translation gives CASSPGVDTQYF.

This clonotype was detected a few times. Possible read error: a much larger clone is one base away. V usage is TRBV29-1 and J usage is TRBJ2-7, with D maybe TRBD2 (7 bases). This CDR3 has 13 amino acids. CDR1 is SQVTM and CDR2 is ANQGSEA in the germline V gene. V was trimmed by 7 bases and J by 5 bases, leaving 18 bases between them. The CDR3, as DNA: TGCAGCGCTGGACGGGGGGCTGTCCACGAGCAGTACTTC. Protein: CSAGRGAVHEQYF.

This clonotype was observed a handful of times. The rearrangement uses TRBV29-1 and TRBJ2-5, with D maybe TRBD2 (6 bases). Germline V lookup: CDR1 SQVTM, CDR2 ANQGSEA. The ends were cut back, 3 bases at V and 6 bases at J, with 11 bases in the middle. The CDR3 has 12 residues. The CDR3 nucleotides read TGCAGCGTTGATGGCGGGGAGCAGACCCAGTACTTC. The encoded protein is CSVDGGEQTQYF.

This clonotype was detected ten times or more. This rearrangement joins TRBV11-2 to TRBJ2-7, with 10 bases matching TRBD2. The CDR3 is made up of 14 amino acids. V lost 5 bases, J lost 3 bases, and 4 bases stayed unmatched. From germline, CDR1 is SGHAT and CDR2 FQNNGV. The CDR3 protein is CASSPWTSGYEQYF. In DNA form, the CDR3 reads TGTGCCAGCAGCCCCTGGACTAGCGGCTACGAGCAGTACTTC.

This clonotype was seen repeatedly, ten times or more. The rearrangement uses TRBV11-2 and TRBJ2-2; D gene ambiguous. The V end was cut by 1 base, the J end by 5 bases, with 5 bases between. The CDR3 covers 13 residues. The germline V gene encodes CDR1 SGHAT and CDR2 FQNNGV. In DNA form, the CDR3 reads TGTGCCAGCAGCTTAGTACGAACCGGGGAGCTGTTTTTT. Protein product: CASSLVRTGELFF.

Concerning this clonotype: One end of the junction varies from germline; a read error may be responsible. The J gene is TRBJ2-7, the V gene TRBV4-1; the D is unclear. Germline values: CDR1 MGHRA, CDR2 YSYEKL. The CDR3 is 14 amino acids. This CDR3 reads CASSQHGVPDEQYF. Written as DNA, the CDR3 is TGCGCCAGCAGCCAGCACGGAGTTCCTGACGAGCAGTACTTT.

This clonotype has at least ten counts. A junction boundary mismatches the germline segment, possibly from a read error. The rearrangement uses TRBV28 and TRBJ1-2; D is unclear. CDR3 length equals 12 residues. The germline V gene encodes CDR1 MDHEN and CDR2 SYDVKM. The CDR3 loop is CASSFATRPLSF. As DNA, the CDR3 is TGTGCCAGCAGTTTCGCGACCAGGCCCCTCTCCTTC.

Many counts were recorded for this clonotype. The rearrangement uses TRBV28 and TRBJ2-7, with D possibly matching TRBD1 (6 bases). The V end lost 1 base, the J end lost 2 bases, and 9 bases lay between the germline ends. The CDR3 spans 14 residues. Germline-derived CDR1 and CDR2 are MDHEN and SYDVKM. In DNA, the CDR3 is TGTGCCAGCAGTTTATTCAGGGGTCCCTACGAGCAGTACTTC. Its translation: CASSLFRGPYEQYF. Using reference TRBV28 and TRBJ2-7 for the parts outside the CDR3, the full variable domain is DVKVTQSSRYLVKRTGEKVFLECVQDMDHENMFWYRQDPGLGLRLIYFSYDVKMKEKGDIPEGYSVSREKKERFSLILESASTNQTSMYLCASSLFRGPYEQYFGPGTRLTVT.

This clonotype has only one observation. The chain employs TRBV11-3 and TRBJ2-6; the D gene is possibly TRBD1 (6 bases). The length of the CDR3 is 15 residues. Germline lookup yields CDR1 SGHNT and CDR2 YENEEA. The germline V and J ends were trimmed by 5 bases and 4 bases, with 12 bases remaining between them. CDR3 DNA: TGTGCCAGCAGCGCCGCAGGGGTCGGGGCCAACGTCCTGACTTTC. Its translation is CASSAAGVGANVLTF.

This clonotype was seen repeatedly, ten times or more. CDR3 in DNA: TGTGCCAGCAGACCCTCCATTCGCCTGTTGAACACTGAAGCTTTCTTT. It specifies CASRPSIRLLNTEAFF. The genes are TRBV13 and TRBJ1-1; unclear D gene. The CDR3 has 16 residues. CDR1 is PRHDT, CDR2 FYEKMQ, per germline (reference sequence). V was pared by 6 bases and J by 0 bases, with 17 bases between.

This clonotype was detected many times. This chain uses TRBV28 with TRBJ1-2; tentatively, D is TRBD1 (6 bases). Germline V gene lookup returns CDR1 MDHEN and CDR2 SYDVKM. The CDR3 has 14 amino acids. V shed 6 bases and J shed 5 bases, with 16 bases lying between them. The CDR3 region is CASSIRTVSYGYTF. CDR3 in DNA: TGTGCCAGCAGCATTAGGACAGTTTCATATGGCTACACCTTC.